The 4 T cell receptor beta chains reported below all come from one sample, sequenced in a study of T-cell reconstitution after alpha-beta-depleted transplantation in children. A TCRbeta library incorporating unique molecular identifiers was prepared. Using its own MiXCR run on the PCR reads, TCRdb lists one record per CDR3 protein. The data contain 500,000 or so distinct CDR3 sequences, 9.5% to 12% of them singletons. The sample here was PBMCs, mostly from graft donor cells, taken 180 days after TCRalphabeta/CD19-depleted stem cell transplant. Receptor source: a female patient aged 2-15 years who had a stem cell transplant for aplastic anemia, so the T cells may come from the graft donor.

This chain connects TRBV6-5 to TRBJ2-7; D remains unclear. Trimming stripped 0 bases from V and 6 bases from J, with 15 bases between. The CDR3 is made up of 15 amino acids. Germline CDR1 and CDR2: MNHEY and SVGAGI. The CDR3 coding sequence is TGTGCCAGCAGTTACTCTACAGCTTCCTTCGCCGAGCAGTACTTC. Translation gives CASSYSTASFAEQYF.

The V gene is TRBV6-2 or TRBV6-3, the J gene TRBJ1-1, with unresolved D. The germline V gene has CDR1 MNHEY and CDR2 SVGEGT. Trimming removed 2 bases at V and 10 bases at J, with 8 bases between. The CDR3 sequence is 11 residues long. As DNA, the CDR3 is TGTGCCAGCAGTTACAGGGTCACAGCTTTCTTT. Encoded protein: CASSYRVTAFF.

V usage is TRBV20-1 and J usage is TRBJ2-7; D perhaps matches TRBD2 (5 bases). Germline assignment: CDR1 DFQATT and CDR2 SNEGSKA (reference sequence). V dropped 6 bases and J dropped 6 bases, with 18 bases sitting between them. This CDR3 spans 13 amino acids. CDR3 sequence reads: CSASDLLAGEQYV. The CDR3 bases are TGCAGTGCCTCGGATCTGTTGGCGGGCGAGCAGTACGTC.

This rearrangement joins TRBV29-1 to TRBJ1-4; the match to TRBD1 covers 7 bases. The J segment lost 4 bases and the V segment lost 6 bases, leaving 8 bases of the junction unmatched. CDR3 length equals 14 residues. Germline V lookup: CDR1 SQVTM, CDR2 ANQGSEA. The CDR3 here is CSVKRQGSNEKLFF. The CDR3, as DNA: TGCAGCGTGAAAAGACAGGGTAGTAATGAAAAACTGTTTTTT.